Listed below are T cell receptor beta chains from one sample, sequenced in a study of spatial heterogeneity in lung cancer. TCRdb recomputed calls from the 5' RACE reads with MiXCR, one row per CDR3 protein. The sample shows 10,000 to 15,000 distinct CDR3 sequences, around 4% of them seen only once. This material consisted of PBMCs, taken at surgery. The receptor source for this set is a male donor with early-stage non-small cell lung cancer. Both conserved end residues are part of each CDR3. The order of the fields is CDR3 DNA, CDR3 protein, V gene, J gene, clone size, D gene. A D gene is named only where the DNA matches it firmly. The size of a clone is reported for some rows only, either as once, few or many, or as a class for expanded clones.

CDR3nt: TGTGCCAGCACCCCGCGGCCCCGTCAGCCCCAGCATTTT
CDR3aa: CASTPRPRQPQHF
v_gene: TRBV28
j_gene: TRBJ1-5
abundance: many
d_gene: .

CDR3nt: TGTGCCAGCAGGGGGACAGGGCAGGGAGATACGCAGTATTTT
CDR3aa: CASRGTGQGDTQYF
v_gene: TRBV28
j_gene: TRBJ2-3
abundance: many
d_gene: TRBD1

CDR3nt: TGTGCCGGTGCCGGGACCCCAAACTACGAGCAGTACTTC
CDR3aa: CAGAGTPNYEQYF
v_gene: TRBV7-9
j_gene: TRBJ2-7
abundance: many
d_gene: .

CDR3nt: TGTGCCAGCCTGGGGCTAGCGGAGTACAATGAGCAGTTCTTC
CDR3aa: CASLGLAEYNEQFF
v_gene: TRBV28
j_gene: TRBJ2-1
abundance: .
d_gene: TRBD2

CDR3nt: TGTGCCAGCTCACCAGGGGGCTGGCCCCACAACACAGATACGCAGTATTTT
CDR3aa: CASSPGGWPHNTDTQYF
v_gene: TRBV18
j_gene: TRBJ2-3
abundance: many
d_gene: .

CDR3nt: TGTGCCAGCAGCTTATTGGGGATAGAGCAGTACTTC
CDR3aa: CASSLLGIEQYF
v_gene: TRBV7-2
j_gene: TRBJ2-7
abundance: many
d_gene: .

CDR3nt: TGCAGTGCCGCGACAGGGTGGCGGGAGTTCTTC
CDR3aa: CSAATGWREFF
v_gene: TRBV20-1
j_gene: TRBJ2-1
abundance: many
d_gene: TRBD1

CDR3nt: TGTGCCAGCACCGCCCCTCGCAGGGACCGCTATGGCTACACCTTC
CDR3aa: CASTAPRRDRYGYTF
v_gene: TRBV28
j_gene: TRBJ1-2
abundance: many
d_gene: .

CDR3nt: TGTGCCAGCAGTTGGACTAGGTCAGATACGCAGTATTTT
CDR3aa: CASSWTRSDTQYF
v_gene: TRBV12-3/TRBV12-4
j_gene: TRBJ2-3
abundance: .
d_gene: TRBD2

CDR3nt: TGCAGTGCTAGAGAACAGATGAACACTGAAGCTTTCTTT
CDR3aa: CSAREQMNTEAFF
v_gene: TRBV20-1
j_gene: TRBJ1-1
abundance: many
d_gene: .

CDR3nt: TGTGCCAGTAAAGACAGGGGGCTTTTTGGCTACACCTTC
CDR3aa: CASKDRGLFGYTF
v_gene: TRBV19
j_gene: TRBJ1-2
abundance: many
d_gene: TRBD1

CDR3nt: TGCGCCAGCAGCACGGGACAGGGGGCCTCCTACAATGAGCAGTTCTTC
CDR3aa: CASSTGQGASYNEQFF
v_gene: TRBV5-1
j_gene: TRBJ2-1
abundance: many
d_gene: TRBD1

CDR3nt: TGCAGCGTCTGGGCAGGGTTGGGCACCGGGGAGCTGTTTTTT
CDR3aa: CSVWAGLGTGELFF
v_gene: TRBV29-1
j_gene: TRBJ2-2
abundance: many
d_gene: .

CDR3nt: TGTGCCAGCAGCGTGGACAGGGTTAAGTTCTTC
CDR3aa: CASSVDRVKFF
v_gene: TRBV2
j_gene: TRBJ2-1
abundance: many
d_gene: TRBD1

CDR3nt: TGCGCCAGCAGCCAAGATAAAACGGCGGGGATTTACAATGAGCAGTTCTTC
CDR3aa: CASSQDKTAGIYNEQFF
v_gene: TRBV4-3
j_gene: TRBJ2-1
abundance: many
d_gene: .

CDR3nt: TGCAGCGTTCGACAGAACCAAGAGACCCAGTACTTC
CDR3aa: CSVRQNQETQYF
v_gene: TRBV29-1
j_gene: TRBJ2-5
abundance: many
d_gene: .

CDR3nt: TGTGCCAGCGGGTTCACCCGCGTCGAGCAGTACTTC
CDR3aa: CASGFTRVEQYF
v_gene: TRBV28
j_gene: TRBJ2-7
abundance: many
d_gene: .

CDR3nt: TGTGCCAGCAGTGAATCGGCAGGTTACGATTATGGCTACACCTTC
CDR3aa: CASSESAGYDYGYTF
v_gene: TRBV2
j_gene: TRBJ1-2
abundance: many
d_gene: .

CDR3nt: TGTGCCAGCAGCTCCAACCCCTATGGCTCCTACGAGCAGTACTTC
CDR3aa: CASSSNPYGSYEQYF
v_gene: TRBV7-2
j_gene: TRBJ2-7
abundance: many
d_gene: .

CDR3nt: TGTGCCATCAGTGAGTCGGGGAACAGGGGGAACACTGAAGCTTTCTTT
CDR3aa: CAISESGNRGNTEAFF
v_gene: TRBV10-3
j_gene: TRBJ1-1
abundance: many
d_gene: TRBD1

CDR3nt: TGCGCCAGCAGCTTGGACGGGACTAGCGGACCGAGCTCCTACAATGAGCAGTTCTTC
CDR3aa: CASSLDGTSGPSSYNEQFF
v_gene: TRBV5-1
j_gene: TRBJ2-1
abundance: many
d_gene: TRBD2

CDR3nt: TGTGCCAGCACTACCCACCGGGACAGGGTTAATGAGCAGTTCTTC
CDR3aa: CASTTHRDRVNEQFF
v_gene: TRBV28
j_gene: TRBJ2-1
abundance: many
d_gene: TRBD1

CDR3nt: TGTGCCAGCTCACCAGGAGCGGGCCCCCGAGAGGAGCAGTTCTTC
CDR3aa: CASSPGAGPREEQFF
v_gene: TRBV18
j_gene: TRBJ2-1
abundance: many
d_gene: .

CDR3nt: TGCAGCGTTGAAAAGGCCGAAGAGACCCAGTACTTC
CDR3aa: CSVEKAEETQYF
v_gene: TRBV29-1
j_gene: TRBJ2-5
abundance: medium-sized
d_gene: .

CDR3nt: TGTGCCAGCAGCTTAGCCGGCGGCACCGGGGAGCTGTTTTTT
CDR3aa: CASSLAGGTGELFF
v_gene: TRBV7-2
j_gene: TRBJ2-2
abundance: few
d_gene: .

CDR3nt: TGTGCCATCAGTGCCCCCGGGGGAAACACCATATATTTT
CDR3aa: CAISAPGGNTIYF
v_gene: TRBV10-3
j_gene: TRBJ1-3
abundance: many
d_gene: .

CDR3nt: TGCGCCAGCAGCCCCGGGACTAGCGCCGACGAGCAGTACTTC
CDR3aa: CASSPGTSADEQYF
v_gene: TRBV5-1
j_gene: TRBJ2-7
abundance: many
d_gene: TRBD2

CDR3nt: TGTGCCAGCAGCCTATTTCCGGATCCGGGACAGGCCTACGAGCAGTACTTC
CDR3aa: CASSLFPDPGQAYEQYF
v_gene: TRBV7-9
j_gene: TRBJ2-7
abundance: many
d_gene: TRBD1

CDR3nt: TGTGCCAGCAGCAATCCACTAGACCCTACCGGGGAGCTGTTTTTT
CDR3aa: CASSNPLDPTGELFF
v_gene: TRBV7-2
j_gene: TRBJ2-2
abundance: many
d_gene: .

CDR3nt: TGTGCCAGCACGGACACCCGTGGTGGTGACACCGGGGAGCTGTTTTTT
CDR3aa: CASTDTRGGDTGELFF
v_gene: TRBV9
j_gene: TRBJ2-2
abundance: many
d_gene: .

CDR3nt: TGCAGCGCCACGGGGCAGGAGAGTGGAAACACCATATATTTT
CDR3aa: CSATGQESGNTIYF
v_gene: TRBV29-1
j_gene: TRBJ1-3
abundance: many
d_gene: .

CDR3nt: TGCGCCAGCAGCTTGGGACAGGGGATACAGACCCAGTACTTC
CDR3aa: CASSLGQGIQTQYF
v_gene: TRBV5-1
j_gene: TRBJ2-5
abundance: many
d_gene: TRBD1

CDR3nt: TGTGCCAGCAGTGGGACTAGCGGGAACACCGGGGAGCTGTTTTTT
CDR3aa: CASSGTSGNTGELFF
v_gene: TRBV2
j_gene: TRBJ2-2
abundance: many
d_gene: TRBD2

CDR3nt: TGTGCCAGTAGCGCTGGAGCGGGAACGCTCGGTCATACGCAGTATTTT
CDR3aa: CASSAGAGTLGHTQYF
v_gene: TRBV19
j_gene: TRBJ2-3
abundance: many
d_gene: TRBD2

CDR3nt: TGTGCCAGCAGCCCTCAGACAGGGGAGGGAGAAAAACTGTTTTTT
CDR3aa: CASSPQTGEGEKLFF
v_gene: TRBV11-2
j_gene: TRBJ1-4
abundance: many
d_gene: TRBD1

CDR3nt: TGTGCCAGCAGTTTGGGGACAGGGGGGGAGACCCAGTACTTC
CDR3aa: CASSLGTGGETQYF
v_gene: TRBV12-3/TRBV12-4
j_gene: TRBJ2-5
abundance: .
d_gene: TRBD1

CDR3nt: TGTGCCAGCACCTCCCCGGCTAGCGGGAGTTATGAGCAGTTCTTC
CDR3aa: CASTSPASGSYEQFF
v_gene: TRBV6-5
j_gene: TRBJ2-1
abundance: few
d_gene: TRBD2

CDR3nt: TGCAGCGTTGTTCTAGCGGAAAAGCGGGCCAAGGCCGGGGAGCTGTTTTTT
CDR3aa: CSVVLAEKRAKAGELFF
v_gene: TRBV29-1
j_gene: TRBJ2-2
abundance: many
d_gene: TRBD2

CDR3nt: TGTGCCAGCAGCTTTCAGGGACTAGCGGGAAGGACCGGGGAGCTGTTTTTT
CDR3aa: CASSFQGLAGRTGELFF
v_gene: TRBV7-2
j_gene: TRBJ2-2
abundance: many
d_gene: TRBD2

CDR3nt: TGTGCCAGCTCACCCTCGACAGAATCGGGCGCATTGCGCTACACCTTC
CDR3aa: CASSPSTESGALRYTF
v_gene: TRBV18
j_gene: TRBJ1-2
abundance: .
d_gene: .

CDR3nt: TGTGCCAGCACGGGGGGCGCGGGGGAGACCCAGTACTTC
CDR3aa: CASTGGAGETQYF
v_gene: TRBV2
j_gene: TRBJ2-5
abundance: many
d_gene: .

CDR3nt: TGTGCCAGCAGTTCCCTTACGGGACTAGACACAGATACGCAGTATTTT
CDR3aa: CASSSLTGLDTDTQYF
v_gene: TRBV28
j_gene: TRBJ2-3
abundance: many
d_gene: TRBD2

CDR3nt: TGTGCCAGCAGCTTGGGCGGGGTAGCCAAAAACATTCAGTACTTC
CDR3aa: CASSLGGVAKNIQYF
v_gene: TRBV7-2
j_gene: TRBJ2-4
abundance: many
d_gene: .

CDR3nt: TGTGCCAGCAGACTCAGGGGATTGGGTGGCTACACCTTC
CDR3aa: CASRLRGLGGYTF
v_gene: TRBV2
j_gene: TRBJ1-2
abundance: many
d_gene: .

CDR3nt: TGTGCCAGCTCACCACGACGGAATGTTGATTCACCCCTCCACTTT
CDR3aa: CASSPRRNVDSPLHF
v_gene: TRBV18
j_gene: TRBJ1-6
abundance: .
d_gene: .

CDR3nt: TGTGCCAGCAGCCCCCTACTTGCCCCCAGCACCCTACAGGGTTACGAGCAGTACTTC
CDR3aa: CASSPLLAPSTLQGYEQYF
v_gene: TRBV28
j_gene: TRBJ2-7
abundance: many
d_gene: .

CDR3nt: TGTGCCAGCAATGGGGACGGGTATGACAATGAGCAGTTCTTC
CDR3aa: CASNGDGYDNEQFF
v_gene: TRBV6-2/TRBV6-3
j_gene: TRBJ2-1
abundance: many
d_gene: .

CDR3nt: TGTGCCAGCAGTTTCGACCCCAATCAGCCCCAGCATTTT
CDR3aa: CASSFDPNQPQHF
v_gene: TRBV12-3/TRBV12-4
j_gene: TRBJ1-5
abundance: many
d_gene: .

CDR3nt: TGTGCCAGCAGTCCTCAAACAGGGGGCGGTTCACCCCTCCACTTT
CDR3aa: CASSPQTGGGSPLHF
v_gene: TRBV12-3/TRBV12-4
j_gene: TRBJ1-6
abundance: .
d_gene: TRBD1

CDR3nt: TGCAGTGCTACGAGTAGGCGGGAGTATAGCACCGGGGAGCTGTTTTTT
CDR3aa: CSATSRREYSTGELFF
v_gene: TRBV20-1
j_gene: TRBJ2-2
abundance: many
d_gene: TRBD2

CDR3nt: TGTGCCTGGAGCCACGGGGGGGACTCCTACGAGCAGTACTTC
CDR3aa: CAWSHGGDSYEQYF
v_gene: TRBV30
j_gene: TRBJ2-7
abundance: many
d_gene: TRBD2

CDR3nt: TGTGCCAGCAGCTTTACAACAGCCTATGGCTACACCTTC
CDR3aa: CASSFTTAYGYTF
v_gene: TRBV7-9
j_gene: TRBJ1-2
abundance: .
d_gene: .

CDR3nt: TGCGCCAGCAGCCAAGCAGGTCGGACCGGGGAGCTGTTTTTT
CDR3aa: CASSQAGRTGELFF
v_gene: TRBV4-1
j_gene: TRBJ2-2
abundance: many
d_gene: .

CDR3nt: TGTGCCAGCAGCCTCCGGACTAGCGGGAGGGCCCGTGAGCAGTTCTTC
CDR3aa: CASSLRTSGRAREQFF
v_gene: TRBV7-9
j_gene: TRBJ2-1
abundance: many
d_gene: TRBD2

CDR3nt: TGTGCCAGCAGTTTAGCGATGAGCATCGCGCAGTACTTC
CDR3aa: CASSLAMSIAQYF
v_gene: TRBV12-3/TRBV12-4
j_gene: TRBJ2-7
abundance: many
d_gene: .

CDR3nt: TGTGCCAGCAGCCATGTGTCAGGGGGTCTAGGGGCTTTCTTT
CDR3aa: CASSHVSGGLGAFF
v_gene: TRBV4-2
j_gene: TRBJ1-1
abundance: many
d_gene: TRBD1

CDR3nt: TGTGCCAGCAGTTTATCGGTGGCAGCCAATAATTCACCCCTCCACTTT
CDR3aa: CASSLSVAANNSPLHF
v_gene: TRBV27
j_gene: TRBJ1-6
abundance: many
d_gene: .

CDR3nt: TGTGCCACCCCCGGAGGGACAGGGAGTGGAAAACTGTTTTTT
CDR3aa: CATPGGTGSGKLFF
v_gene: TRBV2
j_gene: TRBJ1-4
abundance: many
d_gene: TRBD1

CDR3nt: TGTGCCAGCAGTGGCGAACAGGCCCCCACCGGGGAGCTGTTTTTT
CDR3aa: CASSGEQAPTGELFF
v_gene: TRBV2
j_gene: TRBJ2-2
abundance: many
d_gene: .